These 6 T cell receptor beta chains were sequenced from one sample in a study of cytomegalovirus exposure and HLA in healthy donors. The PCR contained 60 Vbeta and 13 Jbeta primers. The table came from immunoSEQ multiplex PCR; TCRdb's copy has only in-frame clones and leaves some out. The sample table sets out 110,000 to 150,000 clones. The specimen sequenced was PBMCs. These receptors came from a male donor in good health and CMV-seronegative.

The J gene is TRBJ2-5, the V gene TRBV6-1; TRBD1 aligns across 9 bases. The J call is doubtful: the DNA matches TRBJ2-7 better. The CDR3 totals 14 residues. CDR1 is MNHNS, CDR2 SASEGT, per germline. The CDR3 bases are TGTGCCAGCACTAGGGACAGGGTTGCCTACGAGCAGTACTTC. It specifies CASTRDRVAYEQYF.

The V call is TRBV18, the J call TRBJ2-7; 9 bases align to TRBD2. This CDR3 is 17 amino acids long. Per germline, CDR1 KGHSH and CDR2 LQKENI. After removal of 1 base from V and 0 bases from J, the junction contained 7 bases not matched to a gene. The chain's CDR3 is CASSPRREGPSSYEQYF. In DNA form, the CDR3 reads TGTGCCAGCTCACCACGGCGGGAGGGACCCAGCTCCTACGAGCAGTACTTC.

The V call is TRBV6-5, the J call TRBJ2-7; tentative D call: TRBD1 (6 bases). V was pared by 5 bases and J by 3 bases, with 8 bases between. The CDR3 has 12 residues. Germline loops: CDR1 MNHEY, CDR2 SVGAGI. CDR3 amino acids: CASSQDSYEQYF. The CDR3 nucleotides are TGTGCCAGCAGTCAGGACAGCTACGAGCAGTACTTC.

The rearrangement links TRBV5-1 to TRBJ1-2; the D gene is possibly TRBD1 (6 bases). Germline CDR1 and CDR2: SGHRS and YFSETQ. The CDR3 covers 12 residues. Trimming pared 3 bases from V and 8 bases from J, leaving 11 bases between. As DNA, the CDR3 is TGCGCCAGCAGCTCTGGGGGCGAAGGCTACACCTTC. Residues: CASSSGGEGYTF. Looking up the rest from reference TRBV5-1 and TRBJ1-2 gives the full variable domain: KAGVTQTPRYLIKTRGQQVTLSCSPISGHRSVSWYQQTPGQGLQFLFEYFSETQRNKGNFPGRFSGRQFSNSRSEMNVSTLELGDSALYLCASSSGGEGYTFGSGTRLTVV.

The chain employs TRBV6-1 and TRBJ2-7, with 7 bases that match TRBD1. Per the germline V gene, CDR1 is MNHNS and CDR2 is SASEGT. V shed 2 bases and J 2 bases; nucleotides not matched to a gene: 6. The CDR3 sequence is 15 residues long. This CDR3 is CASSERQGGPYEQYF. The DNA of the CDR3 is TGTGCCAGCAGTGAACGACAGGGTGGCCCCTACGAGCAGTACTTC.

Worth noting for this clone: The junction does not match germline at one end; this may be a read error. CDR3 in amino acids: CVSSLKETQYF. CDR3 coding DNA: TGTGTCAGCAGTCTTAAAGAGACCCAGTACTTC. V and J are TRBV28 and TRBJ2-5, with D hard to call. The CDR3 has 11 amino acids. The germline V gene encodes CDR1 MDHEN and CDR2 SYDVKM.